The 21 T cell receptor beta chains below were found in one sample sequenced in a study of Ad26.COV2.S vaccination and SARS-CoV-2 variants (dated by TCRdb to the early 2020s). The sample's treatment or condition label is to be understood as: over 15 received Ad26.COV2.S at low or high dose, single or two shots; several received placebo; per-sample allocation not given. Repertoires of vaccine and placebo recipients were sequenced from samples taken on day 63 after the first injection. Library prep was done by the immunoSEQ multiplex PCR assay. The table comes from immuneACCESS by way of TCRdb, which keeps in-frame sequences with V and J called. Part of the clones is missing from these tables; in studies checked, under half for an unresolved V gene and the rest for unknown reasons. Counted in this sample were 440,000 or so clones; over 80% of them appeared once. The ten largest account for 1.5% to 2% of the sample.

The source material was peripheral blood, sampled in a trial of Ad26.COV2.S vaccine versus placebo. These receptors came from a person aged 18-60 years who received the Ad26.COV2.S COVID-19 vaccine or a placebo.

The V call is TRBV28, the J call TRBJ2-3, with TRBD1 as a possible D gene (5 bases). CDR3 size: 15 residues. CDR1 and CDR2 from the germline V gene are MDHEN and SYDVKM. Between the trimmed V and J ends, which lost 5 bases and 6 bases, there was a span of 18 bases. The CDR3 here is CASSKNRLSKDTQYF. CDR3 DNA sequence: TGTGCCAGCAGTAAGAACAGGTTATCCAAGGATACGCAGTATTTT.

The chain links TRBV6-5 to TRBJ1-2, with D possibly being TRBD1 (6 bases). V gave up 8 bases and J gave up 4 bases, with 17 bases separating them. This CDR3 comprises 14 residues. Germline-derived CDR1 and CDR2 are MNHEY and SVGAGI. The CDR3 is CASAQQGQGYGYTF. CDR3 coding DNA: TGTGCCAGCGCCCAACAGGGTCAAGGCTATGGCTACACCTTC.

This chain joins TRBV6-2 or TRBV6-3 and TRBJ1-4, with TRBD1 as a possible D gene (5 bases). The CDR3 sequence is 17 residues long. Per germline, CDR1 MNHEY and CDR2 SVGEGT. V was cut by 0 bases and J by 8 bases, with 19 bases left in between. CDR3 amino acids: CASSYSISGGWNEKLFF. The CDR3 DNA is TGTGCCAGCAGTTACTCGATTTCTGGGGGATGGAACGAAAAACTGTTTTTT.

The chain combines TRBV2 with TRBJ1-1; D call uncertain. Germline V gives CDR1 SNHLY, CDR2 FYNNEI. The CDR3 consists of 11 residues. Trimming cost V 7 bases and J 8 bases, with 11 bases left between them. The CDR3 here is CASKFGREAFF. The CDR3 DNA follows: TGTGCCAGCAAGTTCGGTAGGGAAGCTTTCTTT.

The chain is built from TRBV6-5 and TRBJ2-3; tentative D call: TRBD2 (5 bases). CDR3 length: 15 residues. Deletions cut 0 bases from V and 1 base from J, with 8 bases between. CDR1 is MNHEY, CDR2 SVGAGI, per germline. Here the CDR3 reads CASSYSTKGTDTQYF. The CDR3 DNA reads as TGTGCCAGCAGTTACTCGACTAAGGGCACAGATACGCAGTATTTT.

This clone was seen once. The rearrangement joins TRBV21-1 to TRBJ1-6. TRBV21-1 is listed as a pseudogene. The CDR3 runs to 14 residues. CDR3 sequence: CASSKGWGSSPLHF. As DNA, the CDR3 is TGTGCCAGCAGCAAAGGATGGGGGAGTTCACCCCTCCACTTT.

The chain recombines TRBV3-1 (or the pseudogene TRBV3-2) with TRBJ1-5; tentatively, D is TRBD1 (6 bases). This CDR3 has 13 amino acids. Per germline, CDR1 LGHDT and CDR2 YNNKEL (reference sequence). The V end was cut by 3 bases, the J end by 5 bases, with 8 bases between. CDR3 DNA: TGTGCCAGCAGCCAGAGGACAGATCAGCCCCAGCATTTT. Amino acid sequence: CASSQRTDQPQHF.

J is TRBJ1-2 and V is TRBV10-3, with TRBD1 as a possible D gene (5 bases). Germline V gene sequence: CDR1 ENHRY, CDR2 SYGVKD. The V and J ends lost 7 bases and 3 bases respectively, with 12 bases between them. This CDR3 has 13 residues. The CDR3 sequence is CAIKAGGYYGYTF. For the CDR3, the DNA is TGTGCCATCAAAGCTGGGGGTTACTATGGCTACACCTTC.

The chain carries TRBV19 and TRBJ1-4, with D perhaps TRBD1 (5 bases). V gave up 8 bases and J gave up 4 bases, with 17 bases separating them. The CDR3 length is 15 residues. The germline gives CDR1 LNHDA, CDR2 SQIVND (reference sequence). The CDR3, as DNA: TGTGCCAGTGCCGCCCCGGGGCGTATTAATGAAAAACTGTTTTTT. It specifies CASAAPGRINEKLFF.

The chain is built from TRBV10-2 and TRBJ2-7; 7 bases map to TRBD1. The CDR3 runs 13 residues. Germline CDR1 reads WSHSY; CDR2 reads SAAADI. V was clipped by 7 bases and J by 6 bases; unmatched bases: 9. DNA of the CDR3: TGCGCCAGCAATCGACAGGGAGCTGTCGAGCAGTACTTC. This encodes CASNRQGAVEQYF.

The chain recombines TRBV9 with TRBJ1-6; TRBD1 matches 9 bases. From germline, CDR1 is SGDLS and CDR2 YYNGEE. This CDR3 is built from 14 residues. Trimming at V came to 3 bases and at J to 9 bases, leaving 4 bases not matched to a gene. CDR3 DNA: TGTGCCAGCAGCGCACTGACAGGGGGTTCACCCCTCCACTTT. Its translation: CASSALTGGSPLHF.

The V gene is TRBV18, the J gene TRBJ1-4; TRBD1 might be the D (6 bases). CDR3 length: 15 residues. Germline V gives CDR1 KGHSH, CDR2 LQKENI. V was shortened by 0 bases and J by 7 bases, with 12 bases between the two germline ends. CDR3: CASSPPEQGGEKLFF. The CDR3, as DNA: TGTGCCAGCTCACCACCGGAACAGGGCGGTGAAAAACTGTTTTTT.

The CDR3 sequence is CAAGATNTEAFF. The CDR3 DNA reads TGTGCCGCCGGAGCGACGAACACTGAAGCTTTCTTT. J is TRBJ1-1 and V is TRBV27; D gene ambiguous. Trimming shortened V by 11 bases and J by 1 base, and 11 bases separated the two germline ends. Germline V CDR1 and CDR2: MNHEY, SMNVEV (reference sequence). The CDR3 consists of 12 residues.

This chain connects TRBV19 to TRBJ2-5; possibly TRBD1 or TRBD2 for D (5 bases each). Trimming removed 5 bases at V and 5 bases at J, with 15 bases between. The CDR3 runs to 14 residues. Germline V CDR1 and CDR2: LNHDA, SQIVND (reference sequence). CDR3 in amino acids: CASSPGTLGETQYF. In DNA, the CDR3 is TGTGCCAGTAGTCCAGGGACCCTGGGGGAGACCCAGTACTTC. Filled out from reference TRBV19 and TRBJ2-5, the complete variable domain reads DGGITQSPKYLFRKEGQNVTLSCEQNLNHDAMYWYRQDPGQGLRLIYYSQIVNDFQKGDIAEGYSVSREKKESFPLTVTSAQKNPTAFYLCASSPGTLGETQYFGPGTRLLVL.

The chain is built from TRBV7-2 and TRBJ1-6; 7 bases map to TRBD1. This CDR3 has 17 amino acids. Germline V CDR1 and CDR2: SGHTA, FQGNSA. Trimming removed 3 bases from V and 9 bases from J; junction bases left unmatched: 14. CDR3: CASSLTSGGGFSSPLHF. For the CDR3, the DNA is TGTGCCAGCAGCTTGACGTCAGGGGGAGGGTTCAGTTCACCCCTCCACTTT.

CDR3 in amino acids: CASSSNSGGNTGELFF. CDR3 nucleotide sequence: TGTGCCAGCAGCTCCAATAGCGGGGGGAACACCGGGGAGCTGTTTTTT. The chain is built from TRBV7-6 and TRBJ2-2, with TRBD2 matching 9 bases. V gave up 4 bases and J gave up 1 base; unmatched junction bases: 4. CDR1 SGHVS and CDR2 FNYEAQ come from the germline V gene. This CDR3 contains 16 residues.

V gene TRBV9 combines with J gene TRBJ2-7; D perhaps matches TRBD1 (6 bases). The germline CDR1 and CDR2 sequences are SGDLS and YYNGEE. This CDR3 comprises 15 residues. V dropped 3 bases and J dropped 0 bases, with 13 bases sitting between them. In nucleotides, the CDR3 is TGTGCCAGCAGCGGTCAGGGGTCCAGCTCCTACGAGCAGTACTTC. It specifies CASSGQGSSSYEQYF.

J is TRBJ2-5 and V is TRBV4-3; D is tentatively TRBD1 or TRBD2 (5 bases each). This CDR3 has 15 residues. Germline CDR1 reads LGHNA; CDR2 reads YSLEER. The V end was cut by 1 base, the J end by 2 bases, with 11 bases between. The CDR3 here is CASSQVGTDQETQYF. The CDR3, as DNA: TGCGCCAGCAGCCAAGTCGGGACCGATCAAGAGACCCAGTACTTC.

This rearrangement joins TRBV6-5 to TRBJ1-6, with 7 bases matching TRBD1. This CDR3 contains 12 residues. Trimming removed 11 bases from V and 6 bases from J; junction bases left unmatched: 4. The germline V gene encodes CDR1 MNHEY and CDR2 SVGAGI. This chain's CDR3 is CACRTGNSPLHF. CDR3 DNA: TGTGCCTGCCGGACAGGTAATTCACCCCTCCACTTT.

Only one count was recorded for this clone. The CDR3 sequence is CAGLGGFPYEQYF. The CDR3 coding sequence is TGTGCCGGGCTGGGGGGCTTTCCTTACGAGCAGTACTTC. J is TRBJ2-7 and V is TRBV6-4; either TRBD1 or TRBD2 may fit D (6 bases each). Germline V gene lookup returns CDR1 MRHNA and CDR2 SNTAGT. CDR3 length equals 13 residues. V lost 11 bases, J lost 4 bases, and 18 bases lay in between.

The V and J genes are TRBV24-1 and TRBJ2-5; D may be TRBD1 (6 bases). Deletions cut 4 bases from V and 4 bases from J, with 18 bases between. CDR3 size: 16 residues. Germline assignment: CDR1 KGHDR and CDR2 SFDVKD. The CDR3 reads CATSDSKTGRRETQYF. In nucleotides, the CDR3 is TGTGCCACCAGTGACTCTAAGACAGGACGGAGAGAGACCCAGTACTTC.